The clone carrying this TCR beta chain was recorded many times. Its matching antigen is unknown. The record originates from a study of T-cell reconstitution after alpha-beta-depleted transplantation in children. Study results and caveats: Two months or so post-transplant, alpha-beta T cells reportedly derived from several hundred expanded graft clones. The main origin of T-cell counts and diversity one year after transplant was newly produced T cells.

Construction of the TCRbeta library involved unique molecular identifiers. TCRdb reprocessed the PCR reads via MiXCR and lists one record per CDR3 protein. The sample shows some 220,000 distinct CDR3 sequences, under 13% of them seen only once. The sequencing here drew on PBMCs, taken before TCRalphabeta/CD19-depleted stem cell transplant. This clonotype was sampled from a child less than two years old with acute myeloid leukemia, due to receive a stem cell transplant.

The CDR3 DNA sequence: TGCAGTGCTAGAGATAGGAGCGGGGCGGACTTTATTGAGCAGTTCTTC. Translating it yields CSARDRSGADFIEQFF. This rearrangement joins TRBV20-1 to TRBJ2-1, with TRBD2 identical over 7 bases. V shed 0 bases and J 9 bases; nucleotides not matched to a gene: 14. The germline gives CDR1 DFQATT, CDR2 SNEGSKA (reference sequence). This CDR3 spans 16 amino acids.